This entry is about one TCR beta chain. The antigen is undetermined. These data are taken from a study of T cell repertoires in cytomegalovirus infection. Study-wide context: Matching HLA type, along with CMV infection, was indicated by public TCR beta signatures.

TCRdb recomputed calls from the reads with MiXCR, one row per CDR3 protein. The sample lists 350,000 to 400,000 distinct CDR3 sequences, approximately 30% occurring once. Trimming took off 6 bases at V and 4 bases at J, with 19 bases between the two ends. This CDR3 is 15 amino acids long. Notes on the study in general: The ex vivo response was dominated by HLA-C-restricted CMV-specific TCR beta clonotypes.

Sequencing used cultured PBMCs, obtained from culture after CMV antigen stimulation. The sequence derives from a human donor in good health (CMV status not recorded). Some clones in this sample may be carry-over from other donors' samples. This chain uses TRBV12-3 or TRBV12-4 with TRBJ2-7; D gene ambiguous. In DNA, the CDR3 is TGTGCCAGCAGACATGAAACTGAACTCTTTTACGAGCAGTACGTC. Translated, it gives CASRHETELFYEQYV.